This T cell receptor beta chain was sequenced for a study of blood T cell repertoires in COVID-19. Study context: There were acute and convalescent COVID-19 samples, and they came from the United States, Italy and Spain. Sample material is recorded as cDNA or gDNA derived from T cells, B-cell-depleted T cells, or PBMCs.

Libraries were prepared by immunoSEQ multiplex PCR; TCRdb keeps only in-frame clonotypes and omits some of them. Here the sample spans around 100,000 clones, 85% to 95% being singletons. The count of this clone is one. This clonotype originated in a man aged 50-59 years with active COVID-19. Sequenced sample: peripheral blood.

The DNA of the CDR3 is TGTGCCAGCAGCCCACCGGGACTAGCGGGCTCCTACGAGCAGTACTTC. It codes for CASSPPGLAGSYEQYF. The chain has TRBV7-8 and TRBJ2-7, with 12 bases that match TRBD2. The ends lost 5 bases at V and 0 bases at J; junction bases unmatched: 5. The length of the CDR3 is 16 residues. CDR1 is SGHVS, CDR2 FQNEAQ, per germline.